The rows below give T cell receptor beta chains drawn from one sample of a study of CD8+CD57+ T cells in acquired aplastic anemia. Each CDR3 protein is one row after TCRdb ran MiXCR on the reads. The sample contains under 200,000 distinct CDR3 sequences, less than 60% of which appear only once. Material: sorted CD4+, CD8+, or CD8+CD57+ T cells (not recorded which) from PBMCs. The receptors derive from a human donor with aplastic anemia. Each CDR3 is given without its conserved first and last residue.

V gene	J gene	CDR3 protein
TRBV20-1	TRBJ1-6	SARGTGGNNSPLH
TRBV6-5	TRBJ2-7	ASSYGQDGSYEQY
TRBV5-1	TRBJ2-1	ASSLVEVMGYNEQF
TRBV11-1	TRBJ1-2	ASSLAITGGVDGYT
TRBV4-3	TRBJ2-7	ASSQDQIRGQGNNEQY
TRBV24-1	TRBJ1-5	ATSEPGTENQPQH
TRBV11-2	TRBJ2-3	ASSLRAGGSRGSDTQY
TRBV11-3	TRBJ2-7	ASKYRLAASYEQY
TRBV20-1	TRBJ2-1	SARLAGNTGEQF
TRBV7-9	TRBJ2-5	ASSLKLGETQY
TRBV2	TRBJ1-5	ASSISNQPQH
TRBV7-9	TRBJ2-5	ASRLAGQETQY
TRBV15	TRBJ1-5	ATSTEQGAHQPQH
TRBV20-1	TRBJ1-4	SARAGSTNEKLF
TRBV5-1	TRBJ1-6	ASSLAAGNSPLH
TRBV29-1	TRBJ2-2	SVGDAMNTGELF
TRBV10-3	TRBJ2-1	AISAGTGNEQF
TRBV10-3	TRBJ2-2	ATRDTPNTGELF
TRBV2	TRBJ1-5	ASAEEASNQPQH
TRBV9	TRBJ2-3	ASSPVGVPGTQY
TRBV29-1	TRBJ1-4	SVSRTLENEKLF
TRBV12-3/TRBV12-4	TRBJ2-4	ASSQGLAENIQY
TRBV2	TRBJ2-7	ASMPTGEYYEQY
TRBV6-2/TRBV6-3	TRBJ1-1	ASNPQGSEAF